This is a list of T cell receptor beta chains from one sample in a study of T cell repertoires in cytomegalovirus infection. TCRdb independently ran MiXCR on the reads; one entry per CDR3 protein. The data show approximately 500,000 distinct CDR3 sequences, 16% seen once. The sequencing sample was made of CD8+ T cells from PBMCs. The source of these receptors is a human donor in good health (CMV status not recorded). Some clones in this sample may be carry-over from other donors' samples. CDR3s include the opening cysteine and the closing phenylalanine or tryptophan. Fields, in order: CDR3 DNA, CDR3 protein, J gene, D gene, clone size, V gene. D genes are given only for firm matches. Some rows mark clone size as missing; the rest say once, few, many or name a class of expanded clone.

CDR3nt: TGTGCCAGCACCTCATGGGACAGGAAAGCTTTCTTT
CDR3aa: CASTSWDRKAFF
j_gene: TRBJ1-1
d_gene: TRBD1
abundance: many
v_gene: TRBV6-2/TRBV6-3

CDR3nt: TGTGCCAGCAGCTTACTTGAGGGGGAAGGTGAGCAGTTCTTC
CDR3aa: CASSLLEGEGEQFF
j_gene: TRBJ2-1
d_gene: .
abundance: many
v_gene: TRBV7-6

CDR3nt: TGTGCCAGCACCAAACGGGACAGGGGGGACTATGGCTACACCTTC
CDR3aa: CASTKRDRGDYGYTF
j_gene: TRBJ1-2
d_gene: TRBD1
abundance: few
v_gene: TRBV6-1

CDR3nt: TGTGCCAGCAGTTTAGCGGAGAGGGGGAACCTTGGGGAGACCCAGTACTTC
CDR3aa: CASSLAERGNLGETQYF
j_gene: TRBJ2-5
d_gene: .
abundance: many
v_gene: TRBV12-3/TRBV12-4

CDR3nt: TGTGCCAGCAGTGAAGCGGGGGGGACAGGGGGCTATCAAAACATTCAGTACTTC
CDR3aa: CASSEAGGTGGYQNIQYF
j_gene: TRBJ2-4
d_gene: TRBD1
abundance: many
v_gene: TRBV2

CDR3nt: TGTGCCAGCAGCCCCGGTGGGAGCGTTGAGACCCAGTACTTC
CDR3aa: CASSPGGSVETQYF
j_gene: TRBJ2-5
d_gene: .
abundance: many
v_gene: TRBV7-3

CDR3nt: TGTGCCAGTAGTTCAGACCCTACAGGGGGTCAGCCCCAGCATTTT
CDR3aa: CASSSDPTGGQPQHF
j_gene: TRBJ1-5
d_gene: TRBD1
abundance: .
v_gene: TRBV19

CDR3nt: TGTGCCAGCAGCTTAGGCCTCTTAGGAGAACCTGAAGCTTTCTTT
CDR3aa: CASSLGLLGEPEAFF
j_gene: TRBJ1-1
d_gene: .
abundance: .
v_gene: TRBV11-2

CDR3nt: TGTGCCATCCAAAGGGGGGGTACCGAGCAGTACTTC
CDR3aa: CAIQRGGTEQYF
j_gene: TRBJ2-7
d_gene: .
abundance: .
v_gene: TRBV2

CDR3nt: TGTGCCAGCAGCTTACAGGAAGGGAATGGTAAACTGTTTTTT
CDR3aa: CASSLQEGNGKLFF
j_gene: TRBJ1-4
d_gene: .
abundance: many
v_gene: TRBV7-9

CDR3nt: TGCGCCAGCAGCCAAGAGAGCGGGGGACTCACAGATACGCAGTATTTT
CDR3aa: CASSQESGGLTDTQYF
j_gene: TRBJ2-3
d_gene: TRBD2
abundance: many
v_gene: TRBV4-1

CDR3nt: TGTGCCAGCAGTGGGACAGGGGGGTCCTACGAGCAGTACTTC
CDR3aa: CASSGTGGSYEQYF
j_gene: TRBJ2-7
d_gene: TRBD1
abundance: many
v_gene: TRBV12-3/TRBV12-4

CDR3nt: TGTGCCACCCCACTTTTTGGAAACACCATATATTTT
CDR3aa: CATPLFGNTIYF
j_gene: TRBJ1-3
d_gene: .
abundance: .
v_gene: TRBV7-4

CDR3nt: TGTGCCAGCTCACCAGCCACGGGAGCCCTCGGCACTGGAAACACCATATATTTT
CDR3aa: CASSPATGALGTGNTIYF
j_gene: TRBJ1-3
d_gene: .
abundance: few
v_gene: TRBV18

CDR3nt: TGTGCCAGCAGTTCCGGACTGTCTCCCAATCAGCCCCAGCATTTT
CDR3aa: CASSSGLSPNQPQHF
j_gene: TRBJ1-5
d_gene: .
abundance: many
v_gene: TRBV27

CDR3nt: TGTGCCAGCAGCCCCCAAGGGTTGGAGACCCAGTACTTC
CDR3aa: CASSPQGLETQYF
j_gene: TRBJ2-5
d_gene: .
abundance: .
v_gene: TRBV14

CDR3nt: TGTGCCAGCAGCCATCGGGGGGTTGACAATGAGCAGTTCTTC
CDR3aa: CASSHRGVDNEQFF
j_gene: TRBJ2-1
d_gene: TRBD2
abundance: .
v_gene: TRBV3-1

CDR3nt: TGTGCCAGCAGTTCACCAGGACGGGTGAACACTGAAGCTTTCTTT
CDR3aa: CASSSPGRVNTEAFF
j_gene: TRBJ1-1
d_gene: .
abundance: many
v_gene: TRBV12-3/TRBV12-4

CDR3nt: TGTGCCAGCAGCTTTTTAGGGGGCACCACTGAAGCTTTCTTT
CDR3aa: CASSFLGGTTEAFF
j_gene: TRBJ1-1
d_gene: TRBD1
abundance: many
v_gene: TRBV7-2

CDR3nt: TGTGCCAGCAGCTTAGGTAGCCCTGTCCCACGATATGGCTACACCTTC
CDR3aa: CASSLGSPVPRYGYTF
j_gene: TRBJ1-2
d_gene: .
abundance: many
v_gene: TRBV7-8

CDR3nt: TGCGCCAGCGGACAGGGTCTTGGTGAGCAGTTCTTC
CDR3aa: CASGQGLGEQFF
j_gene: TRBJ2-1
d_gene: TRBD1
abundance: many
v_gene: TRBV10-2

CDR3nt: TGCGCCAGCAGTGCACTAGCGGGGCCCCGCCAAGAGACCCAGTACTTC
CDR3aa: CASSALAGPRQETQYF
j_gene: TRBJ2-5
d_gene: TRBD2
abundance: many
v_gene: TRBV10-2

CDR3nt: TGTGCCAGCAGCGCACTAGCGGGGGACTACAATGAGCAGTTCTTC
CDR3aa: CASSALAGDYNEQFF
j_gene: TRBJ2-1
d_gene: TRBD2
abundance: .
v_gene: TRBV7-6

CDR3nt: TGCGCCAGCAGCCAGCCTAGCGGGAGTCTCTACGAGCAGTACTTC
CDR3aa: CASSQPSGSLYEQYF
j_gene: TRBJ2-7
d_gene: TRBD2
abundance: many
v_gene: TRBV4-1

CDR3nt: TGCGCCAGCAGACTAACCATACAGGGTGGCAATCAGCCCCAGCATTTT
CDR3aa: CASRLTIQGGNQPQHF
j_gene: TRBJ1-5
d_gene: .
abundance: few
v_gene: TRBV5-1

CDR3nt: TGTGCCAGCAGTCCAATAGCGGGGGAAAACGGGGAGCTGTTTTTT
CDR3aa: CASSPIAGENGELFF
j_gene: TRBJ2-2
d_gene: TRBD2
abundance: .
v_gene: TRBV12-3/TRBV12-4

CDR3nt: TGTGCCACCAGCAGAGATTGGGCCGAAAGGCACGAGCAGTACTTC
CDR3aa: CATSRDWAERHEQYF
j_gene: TRBJ2-7
d_gene: .
abundance: .
v_gene: TRBV15

CDR3nt: TGTGCCAGCAGTCCCATGGACAGGGTATGGAACACTGAAGCTTTCTTT
CDR3aa: CASSPMDRVWNTEAFF
j_gene: TRBJ1-1
d_gene: TRBD1
abundance: few
v_gene: TRBV27

CDR3nt: TGTGCCAGCAGCCAAGCGGCTTGGACCACTGAAGCTTTCTTT
CDR3aa: CASSQAAWTTEAFF
j_gene: TRBJ1-1
d_gene: .
abundance: few
v_gene: TRBV14

CDR3nt: TGTGCCATCAGTGACCCAGGGGGTATAGCCAAAAACATTCAGTACTTC
CDR3aa: CAISDPGGIAKNIQYF
j_gene: TRBJ2-4
d_gene: TRBD1
abundance: .
v_gene: TRBV10-3

CDR3nt: TGCAGCGCGGAAGGGTACAGTGGTGCAATAGAATCGGGGCACGGTCGTGGGGAAAAACTGTTTTTT
CDR3aa: CSAEGYSGAIESGHGRGEKLFF
j_gene: TRBJ1-4
d_gene: .
abundance: .
v_gene: TRBV29-1

CDR3nt: TGTGCCAGCAGTTCCCTACAGGAAATTAATTCACCCCTCCACTTT
CDR3aa: CASSSLQEINSPLHF
j_gene: TRBJ1-6
d_gene: .
abundance: .
v_gene: TRBV6-6

CDR3nt: TGTGCCAGCAGCGTAGTCGAGGAATTAGAAGCTTTCTTT
CDR3aa: CASSVVEELEAFF
j_gene: TRBJ1-1
d_gene: .
abundance: .
v_gene: TRBV5-6

CDR3nt: TGTGCCAGCAGCTTAGAGCAGGGGAATCTTCCTGAGCAGTACTTC
CDR3aa: CASSLEQGNLPEQYF
j_gene: TRBJ2-7
d_gene: .
abundance: many
v_gene: TRBV7-9

CDR3nt: TGTGCCAGCAGGAATACCGAGTCCGGGCAGTACTTC
CDR3aa: CASRNTESGQYF
j_gene: TRBJ2-7
d_gene: .
abundance: many
v_gene: TRBV12-3/TRBV12-4

CDR3nt: TGTGCCAGCAGTTTTGGGAGGGCCCTCTACAATGAGCAGTTCTTC
CDR3aa: CASSFGRALYNEQFF
j_gene: TRBJ2-1
d_gene: TRBD2
abundance: many
v_gene: TRBV27

CDR3nt: TGTGCCAGCAGCTCGCCAGGGCTGGAAGCCCCCTACGAGCAGTACTTC
CDR3aa: CASSSPGLEAPYEQYF
j_gene: TRBJ2-7
d_gene: .
abundance: many
v_gene: TRBV7-9

CDR3nt: TGTGCCAGCAGCGTGTCGCGGGGGTCTGATTTGGATACGCAGTATTTT
CDR3aa: CASSVSRGSDLDTQYF
j_gene: TRBJ2-3
d_gene: TRBD2
abundance: .
v_gene: TRBV28

CDR3nt: TGTGCCAGCAGTGAAGCGTGGGGGGCAGACAACTATGGCTACACCTTC
CDR3aa: CASSEAWGADNYGYTF
j_gene: TRBJ1-2
d_gene: .
abundance: .
v_gene: TRBV6-1

CDR3nt: TGTGCCAGCAGCGACTACACTGATTACTCTGGAAACACCATATATTTT
CDR3aa: CASSDYTDYSGNTIYF
j_gene: TRBJ1-3
d_gene: .
abundance: many
v_gene: TRBV11-2

CDR3nt: TGTGCCAGCAGTTTTGAGGGAGCGGGATACGAGCAGTACTTC
CDR3aa: CASSFEGAGYEQYF
j_gene: TRBJ2-7
d_gene: TRBD2
abundance: few
v_gene: TRBV28

CDR3nt: TGCAGCGTTACAGGGGACTCTGGAAACACCATATATTTT
CDR3aa: CSVTGDSGNTIYF
j_gene: TRBJ1-3
d_gene: TRBD1
abundance: few
v_gene: TRBV29-1

CDR3nt: TGCAGTGCTAGAGAATACACAGGGGCAAACACTGAAGCTTTCTTT
CDR3aa: CSAREYTGANTEAFF
j_gene: TRBJ1-1
d_gene: TRBD1
abundance: few
v_gene: TRBV20-1

CDR3nt: TGTGCCACCAGCAGAGATCGCGGGTCAGGGGGGAACTATGGCTACACCTTC
CDR3aa: CATSRDRGSGGNYGYTF
j_gene: TRBJ1-2
d_gene: TRBD1
abundance: many
v_gene: TRBV15

CDR3nt: TGTGCAAGCAGCCTCTCTAGCGGGGGCAACTACAATGAGCAGTTCTTC
CDR3aa: CASSLSSGGNYNEQFF
j_gene: TRBJ2-1
d_gene: TRBD2
abundance: .
v_gene: TRBV12-3/TRBV12-4

CDR3nt: TGTGCCAGCAGCTTAGACGGGACACGGGTCATAGACAATGAGCAGTTCTTC
CDR3aa: CASSLDGTRVIDNEQFF
j_gene: TRBJ2-1
d_gene: .
abundance: many
v_gene: TRBV7-2

CDR3nt: TGTGCCAGCAGAGGGAGGGGGGCCGGACAGGGAAGATACCGGATATATGGCTACACCTTC
CDR3aa: CASRGRGAGQGRYRIYGYTF
j_gene: TRBJ1-2
d_gene: TRBD1
abundance: .
v_gene: TRBV6-1

CDR3nt: TGTGCCAGCAGCTTGACCCCAGGGGTTGATTCACCCCTCCACTTT
CDR3aa: CASSLTPGVDSPLHF
j_gene: TRBJ1-6
d_gene: .
abundance: many
v_gene: TRBV5-6

CDR3nt: TGCAGTGCACCTGAGGACTGGGGTCGAGAGCAGTATTTT
CDR3aa: CSAPEDWGREQYF
j_gene: TRBJ2-3
d_gene: .
abundance: few
v_gene: TRBV20-1

CDR3nt: TGTGCCTGCCAGACCACCCAGGCGCCGGCGGATGGCTACACCTTC
CDR3aa: CACQTTQAPADGYTF
j_gene: TRBJ1-2
d_gene: .
abundance: few
v_gene: TRBV30